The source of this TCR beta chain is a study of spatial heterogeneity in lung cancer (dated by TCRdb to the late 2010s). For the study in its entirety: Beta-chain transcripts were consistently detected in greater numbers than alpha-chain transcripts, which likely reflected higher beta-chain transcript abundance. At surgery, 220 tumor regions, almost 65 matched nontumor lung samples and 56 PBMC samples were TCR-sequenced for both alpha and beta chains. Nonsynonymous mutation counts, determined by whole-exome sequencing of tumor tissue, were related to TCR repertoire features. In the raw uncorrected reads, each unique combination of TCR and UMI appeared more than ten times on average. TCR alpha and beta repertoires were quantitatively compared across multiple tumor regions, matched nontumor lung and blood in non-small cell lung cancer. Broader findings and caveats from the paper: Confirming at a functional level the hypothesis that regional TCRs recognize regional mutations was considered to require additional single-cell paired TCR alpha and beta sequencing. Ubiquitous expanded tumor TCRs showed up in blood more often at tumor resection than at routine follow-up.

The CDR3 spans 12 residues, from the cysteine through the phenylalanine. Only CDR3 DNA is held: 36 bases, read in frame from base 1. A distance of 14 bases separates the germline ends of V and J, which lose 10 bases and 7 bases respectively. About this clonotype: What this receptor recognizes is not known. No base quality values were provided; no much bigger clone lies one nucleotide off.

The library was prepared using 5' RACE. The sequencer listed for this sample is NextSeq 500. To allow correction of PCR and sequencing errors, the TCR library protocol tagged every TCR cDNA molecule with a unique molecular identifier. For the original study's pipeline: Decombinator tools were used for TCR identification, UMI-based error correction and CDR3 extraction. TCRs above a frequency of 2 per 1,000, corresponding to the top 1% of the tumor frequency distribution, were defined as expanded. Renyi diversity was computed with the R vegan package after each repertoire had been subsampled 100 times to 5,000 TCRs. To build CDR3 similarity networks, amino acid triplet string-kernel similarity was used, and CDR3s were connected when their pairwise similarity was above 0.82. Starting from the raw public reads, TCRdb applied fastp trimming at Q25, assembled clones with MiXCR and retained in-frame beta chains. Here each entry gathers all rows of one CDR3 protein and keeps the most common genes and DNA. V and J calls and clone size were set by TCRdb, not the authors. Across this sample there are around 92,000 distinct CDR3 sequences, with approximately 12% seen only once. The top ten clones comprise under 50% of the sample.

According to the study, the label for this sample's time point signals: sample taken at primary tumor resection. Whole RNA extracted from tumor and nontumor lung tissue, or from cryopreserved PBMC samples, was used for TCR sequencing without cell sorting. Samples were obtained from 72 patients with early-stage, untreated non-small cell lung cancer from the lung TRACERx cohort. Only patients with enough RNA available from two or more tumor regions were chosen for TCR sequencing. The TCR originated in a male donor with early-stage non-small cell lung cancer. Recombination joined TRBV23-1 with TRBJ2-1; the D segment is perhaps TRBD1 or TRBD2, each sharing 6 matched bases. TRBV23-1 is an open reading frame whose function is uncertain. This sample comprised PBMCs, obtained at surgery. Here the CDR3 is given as CATEVGGNEQFF. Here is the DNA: TGCGCCACAGAAGTAGGGGGGAATGAGCAGTTCTTC.